This T cell receptor (beta chain) was obtained from a study of cytomegalovirus exposure and HLA in healthy donors. Whole-study results and caveats: Cytomegalovirus-associated TCR beta chains were listed, numbering some 150.

The PCR used 60 Vbeta and 13 Jbeta primers. Clones were read by immunoSEQ multiplex PCR, and TCRdb kept only the in-frame ones, dropping some. Of some 120,000 clones listed, around 62% were seen once; the top ten hold around 9.7%. This clone was picked up a small number of times. The antigen is unknown. Trimming removed 4 bases from V and 5 bases from J, with 8 bases in between. Germline values: CDR1 MRHNA, CDR2 SNTAGT. This CDR3 has 13 residues. The chain uses TRBV6-4 and TRBJ2-2; D is ambiguous. The receptor was derived from a woman in her thirties or forties in good health and CMV-seropositive. The sequencing sample was made of PBMCs. The CDR3 spells CASSGLWTGELFF. In DNA form, the CDR3 reads TGTGCCAGCAGTGGTCTATGGACCGGGGAGCTGTTTTTT.